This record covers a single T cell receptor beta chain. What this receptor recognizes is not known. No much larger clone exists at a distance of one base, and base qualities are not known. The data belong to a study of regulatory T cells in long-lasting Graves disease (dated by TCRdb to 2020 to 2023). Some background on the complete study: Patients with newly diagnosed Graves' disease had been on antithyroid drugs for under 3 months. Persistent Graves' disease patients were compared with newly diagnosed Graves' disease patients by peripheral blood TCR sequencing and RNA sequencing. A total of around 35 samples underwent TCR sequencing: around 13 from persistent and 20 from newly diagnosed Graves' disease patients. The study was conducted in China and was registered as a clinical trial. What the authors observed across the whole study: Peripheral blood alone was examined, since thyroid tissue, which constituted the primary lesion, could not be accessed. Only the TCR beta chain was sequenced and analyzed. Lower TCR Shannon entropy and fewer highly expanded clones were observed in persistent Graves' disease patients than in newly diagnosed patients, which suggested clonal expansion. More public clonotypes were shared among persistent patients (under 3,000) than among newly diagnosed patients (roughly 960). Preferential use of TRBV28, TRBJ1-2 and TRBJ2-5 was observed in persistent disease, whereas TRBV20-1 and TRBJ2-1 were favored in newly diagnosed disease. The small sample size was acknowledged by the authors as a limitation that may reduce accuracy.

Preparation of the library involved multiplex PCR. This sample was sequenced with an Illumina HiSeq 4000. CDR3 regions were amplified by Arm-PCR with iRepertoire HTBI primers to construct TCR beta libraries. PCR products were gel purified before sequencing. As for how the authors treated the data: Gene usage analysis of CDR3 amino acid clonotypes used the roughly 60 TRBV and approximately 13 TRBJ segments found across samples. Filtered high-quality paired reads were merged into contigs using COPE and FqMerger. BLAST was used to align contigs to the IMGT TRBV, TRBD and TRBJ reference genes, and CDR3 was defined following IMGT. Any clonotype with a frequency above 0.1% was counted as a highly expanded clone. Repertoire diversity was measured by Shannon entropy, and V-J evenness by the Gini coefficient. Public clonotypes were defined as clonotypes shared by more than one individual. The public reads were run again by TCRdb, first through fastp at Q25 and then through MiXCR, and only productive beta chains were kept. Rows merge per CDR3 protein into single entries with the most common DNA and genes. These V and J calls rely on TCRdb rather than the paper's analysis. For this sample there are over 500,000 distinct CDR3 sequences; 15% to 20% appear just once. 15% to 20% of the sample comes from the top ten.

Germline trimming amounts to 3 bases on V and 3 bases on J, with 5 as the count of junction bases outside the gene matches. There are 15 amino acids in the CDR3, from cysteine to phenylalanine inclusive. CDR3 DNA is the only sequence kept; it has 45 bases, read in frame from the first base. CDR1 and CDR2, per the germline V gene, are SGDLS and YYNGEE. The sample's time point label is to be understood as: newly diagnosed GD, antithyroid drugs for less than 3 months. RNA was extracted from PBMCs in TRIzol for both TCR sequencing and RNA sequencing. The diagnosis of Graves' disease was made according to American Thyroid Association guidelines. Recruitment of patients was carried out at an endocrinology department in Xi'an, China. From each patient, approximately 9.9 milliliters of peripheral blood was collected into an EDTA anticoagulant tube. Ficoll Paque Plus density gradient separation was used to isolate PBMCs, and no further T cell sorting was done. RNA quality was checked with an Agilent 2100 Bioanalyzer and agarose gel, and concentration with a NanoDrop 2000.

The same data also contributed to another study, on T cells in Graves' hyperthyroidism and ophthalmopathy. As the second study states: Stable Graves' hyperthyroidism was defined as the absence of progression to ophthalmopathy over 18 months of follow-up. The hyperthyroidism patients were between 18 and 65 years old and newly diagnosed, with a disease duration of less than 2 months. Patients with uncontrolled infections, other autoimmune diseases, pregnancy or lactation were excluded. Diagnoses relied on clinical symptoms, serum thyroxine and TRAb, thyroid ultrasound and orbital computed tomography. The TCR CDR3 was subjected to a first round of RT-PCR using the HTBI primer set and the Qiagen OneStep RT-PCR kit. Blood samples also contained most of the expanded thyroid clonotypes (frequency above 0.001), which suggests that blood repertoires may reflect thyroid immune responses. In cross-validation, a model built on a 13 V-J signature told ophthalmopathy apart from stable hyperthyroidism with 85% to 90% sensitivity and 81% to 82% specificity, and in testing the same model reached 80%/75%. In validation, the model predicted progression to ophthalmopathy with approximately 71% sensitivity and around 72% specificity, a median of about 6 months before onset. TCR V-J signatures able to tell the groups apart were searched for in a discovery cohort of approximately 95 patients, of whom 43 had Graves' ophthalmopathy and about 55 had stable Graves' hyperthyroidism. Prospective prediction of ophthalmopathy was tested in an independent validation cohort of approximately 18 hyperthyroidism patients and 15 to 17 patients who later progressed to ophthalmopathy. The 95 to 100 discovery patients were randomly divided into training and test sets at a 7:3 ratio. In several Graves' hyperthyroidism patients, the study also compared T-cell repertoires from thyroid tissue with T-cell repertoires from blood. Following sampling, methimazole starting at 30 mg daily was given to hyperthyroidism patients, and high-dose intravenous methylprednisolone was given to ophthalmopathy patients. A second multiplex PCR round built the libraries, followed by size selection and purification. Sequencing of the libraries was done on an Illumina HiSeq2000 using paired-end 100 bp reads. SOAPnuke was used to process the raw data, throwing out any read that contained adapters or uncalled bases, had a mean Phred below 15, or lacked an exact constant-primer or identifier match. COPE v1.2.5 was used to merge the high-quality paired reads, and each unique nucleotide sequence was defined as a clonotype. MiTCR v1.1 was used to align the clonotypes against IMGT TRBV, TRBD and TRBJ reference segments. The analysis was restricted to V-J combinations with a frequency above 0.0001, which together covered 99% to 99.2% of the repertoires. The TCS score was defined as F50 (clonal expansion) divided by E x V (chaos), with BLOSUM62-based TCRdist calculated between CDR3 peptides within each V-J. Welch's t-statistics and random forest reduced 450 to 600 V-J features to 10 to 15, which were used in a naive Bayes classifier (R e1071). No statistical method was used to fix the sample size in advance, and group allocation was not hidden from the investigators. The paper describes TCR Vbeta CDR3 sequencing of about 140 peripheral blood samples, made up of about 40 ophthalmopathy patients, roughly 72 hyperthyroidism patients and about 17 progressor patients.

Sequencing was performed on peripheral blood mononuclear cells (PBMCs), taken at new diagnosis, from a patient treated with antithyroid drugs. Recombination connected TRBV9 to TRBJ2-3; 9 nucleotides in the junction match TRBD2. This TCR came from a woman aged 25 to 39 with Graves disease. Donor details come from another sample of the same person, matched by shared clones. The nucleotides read TGTGCCAGCAGCGCAGGACTAGCGTCTACAGATACGCAGTATTTT. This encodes CASSAGLASTDTQYF.